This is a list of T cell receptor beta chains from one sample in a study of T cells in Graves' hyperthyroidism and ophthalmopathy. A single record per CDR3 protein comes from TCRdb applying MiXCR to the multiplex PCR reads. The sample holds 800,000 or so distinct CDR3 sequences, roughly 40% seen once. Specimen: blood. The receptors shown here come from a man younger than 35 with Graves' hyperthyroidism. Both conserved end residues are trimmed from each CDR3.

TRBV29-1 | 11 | SGATGNENTIY
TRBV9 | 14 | ASSSLQTTATYEQY
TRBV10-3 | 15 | TISEPQGAAGANVLT
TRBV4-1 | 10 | ATSSGGNEQY
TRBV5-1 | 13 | ASSQEPALYYGYT
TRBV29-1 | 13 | SVEGTRREQETQY
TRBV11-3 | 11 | ASSQYRNYGYT
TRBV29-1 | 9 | SVETEETQY
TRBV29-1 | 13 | SVEYRGLGQETQH
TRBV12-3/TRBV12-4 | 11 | ATSSGWETEAF
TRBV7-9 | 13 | ASSLVVISEETQY
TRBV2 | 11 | ASSPLGVIKAF
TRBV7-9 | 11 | ASSGMRIHEQY
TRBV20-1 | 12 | SARLLPRTETQY
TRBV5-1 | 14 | ASSFTTGPRGSGYT
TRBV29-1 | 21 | SVELISSGVEGGSNRGNQPQH
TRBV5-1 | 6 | ASIGQV
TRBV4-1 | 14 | ASSQEARVDSREAF
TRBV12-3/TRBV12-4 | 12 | ASKPTGALTEAF
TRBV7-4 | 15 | ASSLNKRTGAKETQY
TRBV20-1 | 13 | SARVTSGKLYEQY
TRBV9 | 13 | ASSVEGSGNQPQH
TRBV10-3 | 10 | AIGGPLRELF
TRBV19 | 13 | ASSPPLTVNTEAF
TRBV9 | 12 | ASSPRTENTEAF
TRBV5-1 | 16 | ASSLEGTGLSGANVLT
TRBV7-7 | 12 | ASSLGWGKETQY
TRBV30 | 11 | AWMVQGNTEAF
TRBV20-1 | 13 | SAGGGDATNYGYT